This T cell receptor (beta chain) was profiled in a study of blood T cell repertoires in COVID-19. The data were produced by immunoSEQ multiplex PCR, yet TCRdb's version contains in-frame clones alone and is incomplete. The repertoire has 250,000 to 300,000 clones, roughly 90% of them found once; the top ten carry under 0.95%. Sequenced input: peripheral blood. The sequence was collected from a woman between 25 and 40 years old with acute or convalescent COVID-19.

The CDR3 coding sequence is TGTGCCAGCAGTTCCCAATACAGGGGGAGACTCTACGAGCAGTACTTC. Its translation: CASSSQYRGRLYEQYF. The rearrangement links TRBV27 to TRBJ2-7, with TRBD1 matching over 8 bases. The CDR3 consists of 16 residues. J was trimmed by 3 bases and V by 4 bases; bases with no gene match: 11. Germline values: CDR1 MNHEY, CDR2 SMNVEV (reference sequence).